The 19 T cell receptor beta chains below come from one sample, sequenced in a study of Tregs in tolerant kidney transplant recipients. TCRdb's table, derived via immunoSEQ multiplex PCR, lists solely in-frame clones and lacks some. The sample holds over 25,000 clones. The material sequenced was CD8+ T cells from blood, taken before the transplant. The origin of the receptors is a human donor who received a combined kidney and bone marrow transplant.

Regarding this clone: The read ends 3 residues before the CDR3 terminus; that terminus is restored from the germline J gene. The chain employs TRBV7-6 and TRBJ2-1, with 9 bases lining up with TRBD1. This CDR3 has 16 amino acids. With V trimmed by 5 bases and J by 9 bases, 14 bases remained unmatched. Germline assignment: CDR1 SGHVS and CDR2 FNYEAQ. The covered CDR3 bases are TGTGCCAGCAGCATAACAGGGGGCGTACCCCCCCCTGAG. It yields the protein CASSITGGVPPPE. The whole CDR3 reads CASSITGGVPPPEQFF. The variable domain in full, completed from reference TRBV7-6 and TRBJ2-1, reads GAGVSQSPRYKVTKRGQDVALRCDPISGHVSLYWYRQALGQGPEFLTYFNYEAQQDKSGLPNDRFSAERPEGSISTLTIQRTEQRDSAMYRCASSITGGVPPPEQFFGPGTRLTVL.

For this clone: The CDR3 is cut off 3 residues early in the read; its end comes from the germline J gene. V is TRBV20-1 and J is TRBJ2-7, with TRBD2 matching over 11 bases. The germline gives CDR1 DFQATT, CDR2 SNEGSKA (reference sequence). The CDR3 sequence is 13 residues long. With V trimmed by 4 bases and J by 3 bases, 2 bases remained unmatched. The chain's CDR3 is CSATSGRHYEQYF. Partial CDR3 DNA: TGCAGTGCTACTAGCGGGAGGCACTACGAG.

Worth noting for this clone: The sequence runs out 3 residues before the end of the CDR3; the remainder is reconstructed from the germline J gene. Different DNA sequences within this sample yield the same CDR3. The V call is TRBV2, the J call TRBJ2-5; 8 positions agree with TRBD2. The CDR3 consists of 16 residues. From germline, CDR1 is SNHLY and CDR2 FYNNEI. V gave up 2 bases and J gave up 1 base; unmatched junction bases: 6. The sequenced part of the CDR3 DNA is TGTGCCAGCAGTGAACTCGGTCTAGCGGGCCAAGAGACC. Its translation is CASSELGLAGQET. In full, the CDR3 reads CASSELGLAGQETQYF.

With regard to this clone: The read terminates 3 residues ahead of where the CDR3 ends, so the germline J gene completes it. The rearrangement joins TRBV19 to TRBJ2-7, with 10 bases matching TRBD2. With 4 bases clipped from V and 2 bases from J, the junction kept 5 bases outside the gene matches. CDR1 is LNHDA, CDR2 SQIVND, per germline (reference sequence). The CDR3 runs to 15 residues. The CDR3 loop is CASSTRTSGAYEQYF. CDR3 DNA, as far as it was read: TGTGCCAGTAGTACTCGGACTAGCGGAGCCTACGAG.

Concerning this clone: Read coverage stops 3 residues before the CDR3 terminus; the germline J gene supplies the remainder. The V and J genes are TRBV6-2 or TRBV6-3 and TRBJ2-3; the D is unclear. CDR1 and CDR2 from the germline V gene are MNHEY and SVGEGT. Trimming shortened V by 1 base and J by 2 bases, and 7 bases separated the two germline ends. The length of the CDR3 is 14 residues. The CDR3 sequence is CASSYWRNTDTQYF. CDR3 DNA, as far as it was read: TGTGCCAGCAGTTACTGGCGGAACACAGATACG.

As for this clone: The read falls 3 residues short of the CDR3 end, and the missing part is taken from the germline J gene. The V and J genes are TRBV13 and TRBJ2-1, with D perhaps matching TRBD1 (6 bases). CDR1 is PRHDT and CDR2 is FYEKMQ in the germline V gene (reference sequence). CDR3 length: 13 amino acids. V shed 4 bases and J shed 5 bases, with 9 bases lying between them. The DNA read from the CDR3 is TGTGCCAGCAGCTCCGGGACAAACAATGAG. As protein: CASSSGTNNE. The whole CDR3 reads CASSSGTNNEQFF.

A word on this clone: The CDR3 goes on 3 residues after the read ends, and that part is filled in from the germline J gene. The chain couples TRBV19 to TRBJ2-2; 8 nucleotides align to TRBD2. CDR3 length: 16 residues. Germline values: CDR1 LNHDA, CDR2 SQIVND (reference sequence). Trimming took 3 bases from V and 4 from J; bases not matched to a gene: 7. This CDR3 is CASSIQAGEGTGELFF. CDR3 bases read: TGTGCCAGTAGTATCCAAGCGGGAGAGGGCACCGGGGAG.

On this clone: Read coverage stops 3 residues before the CDR3 terminus; the germline J gene supplies the remainder. The V and J genes are TRBV6-1 and TRBJ2-5; possible D gene TRBD2, 6 bases. The ends were cut back, 4 bases at V and 5 bases at J, with 11 bases in the middle. The germline V gene has CDR1 MNHNS and CDR2 SASEGT. This CDR3 comprises 13 residues. CDR3: CASSGTIGETQYF. The CDR3 DNA, read in part, is TGTGCCAGCAGTGGGACTATAGGGGAGACC.

With regard to this clone: The read stops 3 residues short of the end of the CDR3; the missing end is completed from the germline J gene. The genes are TRBV20-1 and TRBJ1-2; 10 bases are a match to TRBD1. The CDR3 has 18 residues. V lost 0 bases, J lost 5 bases, and 15 bases stayed unmatched. Germline loops: CDR1 DFQATT, CDR2 SNEGSKA (reference sequence). The CDR3 protein is CSARDRRDRGRGEYGYTF. The sequenced part of the CDR3 DNA is TGCAGTGCTAGAGATAGGCGCGACAGGGGGCGCGGCGAGTATGGC.

In the case of this clone: From the germline J gene comes the end of the CDR3, since the read stops 3 residues before it. This chain uses TRBV2 with TRBJ1-5, with 11 nucleotides matching TRBD1. CDR1 and CDR2 from the germline V gene are SNHLY and FYNNEI. This CDR3 is 16 amino acids long. The ends lost 6 bases at V and 4 bases at J; junction bases unmatched: 8. The CDR3 loop reads CASRGGTGGVNQPQHF. CDR3 bases read: TGTGCCAGCAGGGGAGGGACAGGGGGAGTGAATCAGCCC.

Notes on this clone: Read data end 3 residues before the CDR3 end; the end is taken from the germline J gene. The gene calls are TRBV5-1 and TRBJ1-2; the match to TRBD1 covers 8 bases. The CDR3 runs to 16 residues. V lost 0 bases, J lost 4 bases, and 8 bases stayed unmatched. Germline V gene lookup returns CDR1 SGHRS and CDR2 YFSETQ. The CDR3 reads CASSLGDRQNGYGYTF. CDR3 DNA, as far as it was read: TGCGCCAGCAGCTTGGGGGACAGGCAGAACGGCTATGGC.

A word on this clone: The CDR3 goes on 3 residues after the read ends, and that part is filled in from the germline J gene. This chain connects TRBV19 to TRBJ1-5; 8 bases fit TRBD1. V shed 6 bases, J shed 6 bases, and the junction held 7 bases outside the gene matches. In germline, CDR1 is LNHDA, CDR2 SQIVND (reference sequence). This CDR3 is 14 amino acids long. The chain's CDR3 is CASSPGGAGQPQHF. The DNA read from the CDR3 is TGTGCCAGTAGCCCAGGGGGCGCGGGTCAGCCC.

On this clone itself: The read stops 3 residues short of the end of the CDR3; the missing end is completed from the germline J gene. The V call is TRBV2, the J call TRBJ2-3; a possible D gene is TRBD1 (6 bases). The V end was cut by 9 bases, the J end by 6 bases, with 16 bases between. Germline V lookup: CDR1 SNHLY, CDR2 FYNNEI. This CDR3 comprises 13 residues. CDR3 bases read: TGTGCCAGTAAAAAACAGGGTACCGATACG. Translation: CASKKQGTDT. The CDR3, in full, reads CASKKQGTDTQYF.

Of note for this clone: The read halts 3 residues ahead of the CDR3 end, with the missing end drawn from the germline J gene. The chain links TRBV7-9 to TRBJ1-2, with TRBD1 as a possible D gene (6 bases). This CDR3 region has 13 residues. The V end lost 4 bases, the J end lost 3 bases, and 9 bases lay between the germline ends. Per germline, CDR1 SEHNR and CDR2 FQNEAQ (reference sequence). The part of the CDR3 DNA that was read is TGTGCCAGCAGCTCGGACAGCTACTATGGC. Translated, it gives CASSSDSYYG. The complete CDR3 reads CASSSDSYYGYTF.

In the case of this clone: The read comes to an end 3 residues before the CDR3 does, leaving the germline J gene to fill in the end. The V and J genes are TRBV5-6 and TRBJ1-1; D perhaps matches TRBD1 (5 bases). This CDR3 spans 14 amino acids. Germline CDR1 reads SGHDT; CDR2 reads YYEEEE. V was cut by 6 bases and J by 0 bases, with 12 bases left in between. CDR3 amino acids: CASTVGGMNTEAFF. The part of the CDR3 DNA that was read is TGTGCCAGCACCGTCGGGGGAATGAACACTGAA.

A remark on this clone: The CDR3 end falls 3 residues outside the read, so it is completed with the germline J gene. V is TRBV5-6 and J is TRBJ2-1, with a tentative D call TRBD2 (5 bases). In germline, CDR1 is SGHDT, CDR2 YYEEEE. The CDR3 totals 13 residues. Between the trimmed V and J ends, which lost 4 bases and 4 bases, there was a span of 9 bases. The sequenced part of the CDR3 DNA is TGTGCCAGCAGCCGTACTAGATACAATGAG. Encoded protein: CASSRTRYNE. The full-length CDR3 reads as CASSRTRYNEQFF.

With respect to this clone: Sequencing ends 3 residues short of the CDR3 end; the germline J gene provides the rest. The rearrangement uses TRBV10-3 and TRBJ2-2, with 14 nucleotides matching TRBD2. CDR1 and CDR2 from the germline V gene are ENHRY and SYGVKD. The trim removed 3 bases at V and 9 bases at J, leaving 15 bases unmatched. The CDR3 totals 19 residues. CDR3 in amino acids: CAISDPGGLAGAGSRELFF. The DNA read from the CDR3 is TGTGCCATCAGTGATCCGGGGGGACTAGCGGGGGCAGGAAGTCGGGAG.

The DNA read from the CDR3 is TGTGCCAGTAGTATCCCAGGGAACCCTGGAAACACC. Encoded protein: CASSIPGNPGNT. The full CDR3 protein reads CASSIPGNPGNTIYF. The chain has TRBV19 and TRBJ1-3; D perhaps matches TRBD1 (5 bases). The CDR3 extends 3 residues past the end of the read, so its final part is completed from the germline J gene. This CDR3 is built from 15 residues. V lost 3 bases to trimming and J lost 2 bases, with 11 bases between them. Looked up from germline, CDR1 is LNHDA and CDR2 is SQIVND (reference sequence).

Comment on this clone: The read ends 3 residues before the CDR3 terminus; that terminus is restored from the germline J gene. J is TRBJ2-3 and V is TRBV13; TRBD2 might be the D (5 bases). Trimming took off 3 bases at V and 0 bases at J, with 10 bases between the two ends. The CDR3 loop spans 15 amino acids. Germline V gene sequence: CDR1 PRHDT, CDR2 FYEKMQ (reference sequence). The CDR3 loop reads CASSFEEGSTDTQYF. Partial CDR3 DNA: TGTGCCAGCAGCTTCGAAGAGGGTAGCACAGATACG.